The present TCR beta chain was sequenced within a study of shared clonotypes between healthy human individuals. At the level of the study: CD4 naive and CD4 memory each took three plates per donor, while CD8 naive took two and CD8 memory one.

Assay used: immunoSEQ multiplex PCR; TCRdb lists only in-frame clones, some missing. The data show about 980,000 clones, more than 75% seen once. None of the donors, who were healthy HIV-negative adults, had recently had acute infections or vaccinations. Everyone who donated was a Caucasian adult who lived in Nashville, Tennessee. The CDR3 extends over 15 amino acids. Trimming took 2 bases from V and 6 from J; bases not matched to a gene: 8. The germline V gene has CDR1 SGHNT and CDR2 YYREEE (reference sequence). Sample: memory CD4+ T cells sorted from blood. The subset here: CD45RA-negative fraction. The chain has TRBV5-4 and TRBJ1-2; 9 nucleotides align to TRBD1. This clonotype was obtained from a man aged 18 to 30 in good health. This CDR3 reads CASSFTGGRVDGYTF. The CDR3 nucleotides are TGTGCCAGCAGCTTCACAGGGGGCAGGGTGGATGGCTACACCTTC. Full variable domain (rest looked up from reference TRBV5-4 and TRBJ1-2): ETGVTQSPTHLIKTRGQQVTLRCSSQSGHNTVSWYQQALGQGPQFIFQYYREEENGRGNFPPRFSGLQFPNYSSELNVNALELDDSALYLCASSFTGGRVDGYTFGSGTRLTVV.